The entry that follows covers one TCR beta chain sequence. This clonotype showed up many times. The antigen it recognizes is unknown. Per-base qualities were not stored, and no clone one base away is much larger. CDR1 is given as SGHRS and CDR2 as YFSETQ, both from the germline V gene. Counted from cysteine to phenylalanine, this CDR3 has 12 amino acids. Only the CDR3 DNA stays, 36 bases, in frame from base 1. V has 10 bases trimmed and J has 6 bases trimmed; junction bases matching no gene number 8. This entry is derived from a study of breast tumors, draining lymph nodes, adjacent tissues listed by TCRdb under 2016. For context, the study as a whole: The study compared TCR beta repertoires across tumor, adjacent nontumor tissue and axillary lymph nodes from breast cancer patients. In human breast cancer, the study set out to assess how tumor, surrounding tissue and draining lymph node repertoires relate to one another and whether T cells might be exchanged between them.

Instrument used: Illumina HiSeq 2000. Multiplex PCR amplification was used to build the TCR beta chain libraries. The amplified TCR beta chain products were analyzed by high-throughput sequencing. TCRdb cleaned the public reads at Q25 with fastp, built clones with MiXCR and kept in-frame beta chains. Each CDR3 protein appears once, grouped with its most common genes and DNA. This sample lists about 89,000 distinct CDR3 sequences; roughly 30% were detected once. 8% to 9% of the sample comes from the top ten. The lymph node samples were taken from the axillary draining lymph nodes of breast cancer patients. The paper's findings and limits, for the study overall: Tumors showed preferential V and J gene usage, and their T-cell repertoire diversity fell below that of lymph nodes yet above that of nontumor tissue. Rather than being directly demonstrated, the conclusion that tumor T cells originate in lymph nodes was presented as consistent with a hypothesis. Tumor and nontumor tissue repertoires were found to be significantly more similar in luminal-like than in basal-like breast cancer. The data were considered consistent with most tumor T cells being derived from the lymph node and subsequently expanding within tumor tissue.

The TCR was taken from a female donor with breast cancer. Some clones in this sample may be carry-over from other donors' samples. Material for sequencing was axillary lymph node tissue. The chain was built from TRBV5-1 and TRBJ2-7; the junction holds 9 bases that match TRBD1. The CDR3 reads as follows: CASDRGDGEQYF. The DNA sequence is given as TGCGCCTCCGACAGGGGGGATGGCGAGCAGTACTTC.